The T cell receptor beta chain under discussion was sequenced for a study of early stage breast cancer tumors. This clone was detected a few times. Generated by immunoSEQ multiplex PCR, the TCRdb table keeps only in-frame clones and is missing some. The table includes about 19,000 clones, around 88% detected once. Germline-derived CDR1 and CDR2 are MNHNS and SASEGT. The CDR3 covers 19 residues. The ends lost 0 bases at V and 0 bases at J; junction bases unmatched: 10. The V and J genes are TRBV6-1 and TRBJ1-4, with 7 bases matching TRBD1. The source of this sequence is a person aged 70 to 80 with breast cancer. Sequenced material: blood. The CDR3 DNA reads TGTGCCAGCAGTGAAGCGCGGACAGGCCGAGTTGCAACTAATGAAAAACTGTTTTTT. Its protein is CASSEARTGRVATNEKLFF.